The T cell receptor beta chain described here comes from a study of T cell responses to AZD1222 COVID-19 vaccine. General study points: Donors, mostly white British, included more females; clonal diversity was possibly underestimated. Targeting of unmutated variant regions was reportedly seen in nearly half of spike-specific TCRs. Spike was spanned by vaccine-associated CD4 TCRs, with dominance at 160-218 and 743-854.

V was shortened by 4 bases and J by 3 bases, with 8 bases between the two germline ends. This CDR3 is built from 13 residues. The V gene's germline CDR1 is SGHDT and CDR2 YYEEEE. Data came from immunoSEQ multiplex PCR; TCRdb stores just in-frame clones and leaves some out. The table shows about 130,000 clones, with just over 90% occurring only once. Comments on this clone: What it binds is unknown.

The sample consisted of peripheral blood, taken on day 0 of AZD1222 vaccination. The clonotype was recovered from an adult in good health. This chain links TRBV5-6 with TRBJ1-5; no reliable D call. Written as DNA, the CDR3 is TGTGCCAGCAGCGCCCGGGTCAATCAGCCCCAGCATTTT. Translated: CASSARVNQPQHF. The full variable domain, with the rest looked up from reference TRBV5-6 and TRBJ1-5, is DAGVTQSPTHLIKTRGQQVTLRCSPKSGHDTVSWYQQALGQGPQFIFQYYEEEERQRGNFPDRFSGHQFPNYSSELNVNALLLGDSALYLCASSARVNQPQHFGDGTRLSIL.